The TCR beta chain described here comes from a study of blood T cell repertoires in COVID-19. About the research overall: Donors in the United States, Italy and Spain gave samples during acute or convalescent COVID-19. T cells, B-cell-depleted T cells, or PBMCs supplied cDNA or gDNA.

V lost 1 base and J lost 1, with 10 bases in between. The germline V gene encodes CDR1 LNHDA and CDR2 SQIVND (reference sequence). The CDR3 is made up of 15 amino acids. In the original analysis: Researchers report that nucleated cell counts were estimated from reference gene primer amplification. Profiled with immunoSEQ multiplex PCR; TCRdb holds only in-frame clones, not every one. Clone size and the V and J calls come from that table; the DNA yielded D and trimming. Of 65,000 to 100,000 clones in the sample, approximately 86% were seen once. The specimen was peripheral blood. This TCR was sampled from a woman of 80 years or more with acute or convalescent COVID-19. The chain employs TRBV19 and TRBJ1-1; D gene uncertain. The CDR3, as DNA: TGTGCCAGTAGTATAGTTGGGCCGACGAACACTGAAGCTTTCTTT. Residues: CASSIVGPTNTEAFF.